Presented here are 18 T cell receptor beta chains from one specimen sequenced in a study of neoadjuvant anti-PD-1 for oral cavity cancer. TCRdb keeps only in-frame clones here, not all; method: immunoSEQ multiplex PCR. The top ten hold 3% to 4% of the sample, which has tens of thousands of clones, 65% to 85% seen once. Specimen: PBMCs, collected before nivolumab (anti-PD-1) treatment. The receptors stem from a person aged 35 to 85 with oral cavity squamous cell carcinoma.

The rearrangement links TRBV7-3 to TRBJ2-1; TRBD1 might be the D (5 bases). The length of the CDR3 is 15 residues. The germline V and J ends were trimmed by 3 bases and 7 bases, with 16 bases remaining between them. Per the germline V gene, CDR1 is SGHTA and CDR2 is FQGTGA. The CDR3 region is CASSLAQGRMNEQFF. The CDR3 DNA reads as TGTGCCAGCAGCTTGGCTCAGGGCAGGATGAATGAGCAGTTCTTC.

The rearrangement uses TRBV28 and TRBJ2-7; D might be TRBD1 (6 bases). The V gene lost 6 bases and the J gene lost 1 base, with 7 bases spanning the gap. This CDR3 region has 12 residues. Per germline, CDR1 MDHEN and CDR2 SYDVKM. The CDR3 DNA reads TGTGCCAGCAGGAGGGGGTCCTACGAGCAGTACTTC. This translates into CASRRGSYEQYF.

This chain links TRBV19 with TRBJ2-7; tentatively, D is TRBD2 (6 bases). The germline V gene has CDR1 LNHDA and CDR2 SQIVND (reference sequence). The V end lost 4 bases, the J end lost 6 bases, and 10 bases lay between the germline ends. The CDR3 is 12 amino acids. In nucleotides, the CDR3 is TGTGCCAGTAGTACTCTCGGGGGCGAGCAGTACTTC. Its translation: CASSTLGGEQYF.

The chain combines TRBV7-9 with TRBJ2-1; tentative D call: TRBD1 (5 bases). The CDR3 runs 14 residues. V was pared by 6 bases and J by 7 bases, with 16 bases between. The V gene's germline CDR1 is SEHNR and CDR2 FQNEAQ (reference sequence). The CDR3 is CASRQTGPRNEQFF. Here the CDR3 DNA reads TGTGCCAGCAGACAAACAGGCCCTAGGAATGAGCAGTTCTTC.

V and J are TRBV7-3 and TRBJ2-1; D is uncertain. CDR3 length equals 12 residues. The germline V gene encodes CDR1 SGHTA and CDR2 FQGTGA. V gave up 2 bases and J gave up 10 bases, with 9 bases separating them. DNA of the CDR3: TGTGCCAGCAGCTTAGAGATAGGGGAGCAGTTCTTC. This gives the protein CASSLEIGEQFF.

The V call is TRBV19, the J call TRBJ1-5; 9 bases are shared with TRBD1. With V trimmed by 5 bases and J by 3 bases, 14 bases remained unmatched. The CDR3 consists of 18 residues. From germline, CDR1 is LNHDA and CDR2 SQIVND (reference sequence). The CDR3 region is CASSLTYSTGGYNQPQHF. The CDR3, as DNA: TGTGCCAGTAGTCTCACCTATTCGACAGGGGGGTACAATCAGCCCCAGCATTTT.

The CDR3 region has the DNA TGTGCCAGCAGCTTAACAAGGGTTGGGGACGGGAGCTCCTACGAGCAGTACTTC. Protein product: CASSLTRVGDGSSYEQYF. The chain combines TRBV7-9 with TRBJ2-7; possibly TRBD2 for D (6 bases). The CDR3 is 18 amino acids. Trimming stripped 2 bases from V and 0 bases from J, with 20 bases between. Germline CDR1 reads SEHNR; CDR2 reads FQNEAQ (reference sequence).

This clone turned up a few times. The V gene is TRBV4-1, the J gene TRBJ1-2; 7 nucleotides match TRBD1. The V gene end was trimmed by 5 bases and the J gene end by 6 bases; junction bases not matched to a gene: 9. CDR3 length: 14 amino acids. In germline, CDR1 is MGHRA, CDR2 YSYEKL. The CDR3 coding sequence is TGCGCCAGCAGCAGGTCGGGACAGCAAAATGGCTACACCTTC. This codes for CASSRSGQQNGYTF.

The chain is built from TRBV7-2 and TRBJ2-3; D gene unclear. Germline CDR1 is SGHTA and CDR2 is FQGNSA. V was clipped by 1 base and J by 10 bases, with 9 bases between them. The CDR3 is 12 amino acids. CDR3 sequence reads: CASSLVGNSQYF. DNA for the CDR3: TGTGCCAGCAGCTTAGTGGGTAATTCGCAGTATTTT.

This sequence joins TRBV5-4 and TRBJ1-1; the match to TRBD1 covers 7 bases. V was pared by 3 bases and J by 4 bases, with 12 bases of the junction left unmatched. The CDR3 loop spans 16 amino acids. Germline lookup yields CDR1 SGHNT and CDR2 YYREEE (reference sequence). The CDR3 coding sequence is TGTGCCAGCAGCTCGCAGGGGGGCCCCCTGGCCACTGAAGCTTTCTTT. Translation: CASSSQGGPLATEAFF. Full variable domain (missing parts from reference TRBV5-4 and TRBJ1-1): ETGVTQSPTHLIKTRGQQVTLRCSSQSGHNTVSWYQQALGQGPQFIFQYYREEENGRGNFPPRFSGLQFPNYSSELNVNALELDDSALYLCASSSQGGPLATEAFFGQGTRLTVV.

This clone was seen a few times. The chain joins TRBV27 to TRBJ1-1; the D gene is possibly TRBD1 (6 bases). Per germline, CDR1 MNHEY and CDR2 SMNVEV (reference sequence). V shed 8 bases and J shed 4 bases, with 26 bases lying between them. This CDR3 is built from 17 residues. The CDR3 region has the DNA TGTGCCAGCTTCCTACAGGGCGCCAGGGGAGAAGTCACTGAAGCTTTCTTT. This translates into CASFLQGARGEVTEAFF.

The chain uses TRBV11-1 and TRBJ2-3; tentatively, D is TRBD2 (6 bases). This CDR3 has 15 amino acids. Looked up from germline, CDR1 is SGHAT and CDR2 is FQDESV (reference sequence). The V end lost 2 bases, the J end lost 1 base, and 10 bases lay between the germline ends. CDR3: CASSLRWGGTDTQYF. The DNA of the CDR3 is TGTGCCAGCAGCTTACGTTGGGGGGGCACAGATACGCAGTATTTT.

This sequence joins TRBV19 and TRBJ2-2, with TRBD1 matching over 8 bases. The CDR3 runs 13 residues. Trimming removed 7 bases from V and 6 bases from J; junction bases left unmatched: 4. The germline gives CDR1 LNHDA, CDR2 SQIVND (reference sequence). CDR3 sequence: CASTETGAGELFF. The CDR3 coding sequence is TGTGCCAGTACGGAGACAGGGGCCGGGGAGCTGTTTTTT.

CDR3: CASSLGDSDQETQYF. CDR3 nucleotide sequence: TGTGCCAGCAGCTTAGGGGACAGCGACCAAGAGACCCAGTACTTC. The rearrangement joins TRBV11-3 to TRBJ2-5, with 7 bases identical to TRBD1. The CDR3 sequence is 15 residues long. CDR1 is SGHNT and CDR2 is YENEEA in the germline V gene. The V segment lost 1 base and the J segment 0 bases; nucleotides outside the gene matches: 2.

This rearrangement joins TRBV30 to TRBJ2-6; D unresolved. V lost 3 bases and J 4 bases, leaving 13 bases between the germline ends. Germline CDR1 GTSNPN, CDR2 SVGIG (reference sequence). The CDR3 is made up of 15 amino acids. The CDR3 is CAWSAQGAGANVLTF. In DNA, the CDR3 is TGTGCCTGGAGCGCTCAAGGCGCCGGGGCCAACGTCCTGACTTTC.

This clone has a single count. The chain couples TRBV5-5 to TRBJ2-5; a possible D gene is TRBD2 (6 bases). The CDR3 length is 16 residues. The germline V gene encodes CDR1 SGHKS and CDR2 YYEKEE (reference sequence). Trimming removed 4 bases from V and 1 base from J, with 17 bases in between. The DNA of the CDR3 is TGTGCCAGCAGCATGGACGGGACTGCCGGCCAAGAGACCCAGTACTTC. Its translation is CASSMDGTAGQETQYF.

This chain uses TRBV5-1 with TRBJ2-7; D is possibly TRBD1 (6 bases). The CDR3 is 14 residues long. V was pared by 4 bases and J by 2 bases, with 13 bases between. CDR1 SGHRS and CDR2 YFSETQ come from the germline V gene. In DNA form, the CDR3 reads TGCGCCAGCAGCGCCCGGACAGCCGCCTACGAGCAGTACTTC. This gives the protein CASSARTAAYEQYF.

The rearrangement joins TRBV13 to TRBJ1-4; TRBD1 might be the D (5 bases). Trimming removed 8 bases from V and 7 bases from J, with 17 bases in between. Per the germline V gene, CDR1 is PRHDT and CDR2 is FYEKMQ (reference sequence). This CDR3 spans 14 amino acids. The CDR3 nucleotides read TGTGCCAGCCACTTTGGCCCCGGGGGTGAAAAACTGTTTTTT. Protein: CASHFGPGGEKLFF.